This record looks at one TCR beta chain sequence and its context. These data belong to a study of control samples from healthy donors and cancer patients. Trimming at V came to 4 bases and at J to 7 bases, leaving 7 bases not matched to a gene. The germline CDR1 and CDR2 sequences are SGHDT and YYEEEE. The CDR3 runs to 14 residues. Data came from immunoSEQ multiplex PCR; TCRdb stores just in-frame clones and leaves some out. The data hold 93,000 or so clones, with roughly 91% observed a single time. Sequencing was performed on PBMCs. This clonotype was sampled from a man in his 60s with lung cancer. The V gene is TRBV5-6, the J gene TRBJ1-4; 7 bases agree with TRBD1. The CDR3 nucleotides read TGTGCCAGCAGCGCAAGACAGGGCAGTGAAAAACTGTTTTTT. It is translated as CASSARQGSEKLFF.